Sequencing of this T cell receptor beta chain was carried out in a study of vaccination effects on CD4 cells after COVID-19. About the research overall: Antigen-specific CD4+ T cells were first expanded with viral peptide pools by the ViraFEST assay and only then sequenced.

Study-level results: By a late point after vaccination, infection- and vaccine-induced clones had shrunk markedly through clonal contraction.

This CDR3 region has 17 residues. The germline V gene has CDR1 SGHVS and CDR2 FQNEAQ. Trimming stripped 5 bases from V and 5 bases from J, with 24 bases between. As for this clone: What it binds is not known.

The method was immunoSEQ multiplex PCR; TCRdb's version includes in-frame clones alone and lacks a portion of them. The data contain tens of thousands of clones, around 80% of them seen just once; the ten biggest clones take up around 6.6%. Culturing for roughly 10 days preceded CD4+ T cell isolation. The individual was infected with SARS-CoV-2 between March and December 2020, as confirmed by PCR. Participants each got two BNT162b2 or mRNA-1273 vaccine doses. IL-2 medium was substituted for half the medium on days 3 and 7. The input for sequencing was CD4+ T cells from PBMCs cultured without peptide, taken after COVID-19 vaccination. This sequence was found in a human donor who had a prior SARS-CoV-2 infection. The genes are TRBV7-8 and TRBJ1-2, with TRBD1 as a possible D gene (5 bases). CDR3 nucleotide sequence: TGTGCCAGCAGCCGGATCACGCGGGGGTCCGGGGGATATGGCTACACCTTC. Its protein is CASSRITRGSGGYGYTF.